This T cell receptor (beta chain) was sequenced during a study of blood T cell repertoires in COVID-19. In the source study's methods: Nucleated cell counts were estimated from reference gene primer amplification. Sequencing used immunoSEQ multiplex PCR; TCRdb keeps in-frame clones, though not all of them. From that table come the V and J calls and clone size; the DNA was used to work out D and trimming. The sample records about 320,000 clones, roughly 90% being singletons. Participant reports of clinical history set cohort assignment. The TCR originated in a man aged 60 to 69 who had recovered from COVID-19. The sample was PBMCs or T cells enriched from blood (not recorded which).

This chain's CDR3 is CAISGTGVQPQHF. In DNA form, the CDR3 reads TGTGCCATTTCCGGGACAGGGGTTCAGCCCCAGCATTTT. The chain is built from TRBV19 and TRBJ1-5; 10 nucleotides match TRBD1. Trimming removed 10 bases from V and 6 bases from J; junction bases left unmatched: 6. CDR1 and CDR2 from the germline V gene are LNHDA and SQIVND (reference sequence). This CDR3 comprises 13 residues.